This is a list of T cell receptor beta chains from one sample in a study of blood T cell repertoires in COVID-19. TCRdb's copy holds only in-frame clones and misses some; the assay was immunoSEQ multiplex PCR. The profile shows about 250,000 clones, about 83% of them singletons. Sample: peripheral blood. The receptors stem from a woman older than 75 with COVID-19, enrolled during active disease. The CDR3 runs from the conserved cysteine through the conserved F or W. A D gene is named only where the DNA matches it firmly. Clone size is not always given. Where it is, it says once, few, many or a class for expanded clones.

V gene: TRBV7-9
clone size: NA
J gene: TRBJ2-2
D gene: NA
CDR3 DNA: TGTGCCAGCAGCTGGGACTGGACCGGGGAGCTGTTTTTT
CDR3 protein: CASSWDWTGELFF

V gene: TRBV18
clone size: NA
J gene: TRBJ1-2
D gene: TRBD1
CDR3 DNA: TGTGCCAGCTCACCACCGGGACAGGGGACCCATAACTATGGCTACACCTTC
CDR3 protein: CASSPPGQGTHNYGYTF

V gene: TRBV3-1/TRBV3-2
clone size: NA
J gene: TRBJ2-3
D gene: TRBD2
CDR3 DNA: TGTGCCAGCGCAGGGCGGGGGGGTAGTTCATATACGCAGTATTTT
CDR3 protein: CASAGRGGSSYTQYF

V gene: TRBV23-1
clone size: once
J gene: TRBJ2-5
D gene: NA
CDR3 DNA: TGCGCCAACCCTCGGCATCCAAGAGGGGAGACCCAGTACTTC
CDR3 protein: CANPRHPRGETQYF

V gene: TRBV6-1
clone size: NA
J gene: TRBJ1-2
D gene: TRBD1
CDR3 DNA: TGTGCCAGCAGTGTAGCAGGGACAGGGTATTATGGCTACACCTTC
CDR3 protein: CASSVAGTGYYGYTF

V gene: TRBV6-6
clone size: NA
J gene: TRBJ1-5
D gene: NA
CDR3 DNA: TGTGCCAGCAGCTTGGAGGACGGATATAATCAGCCCCAGCATTTT
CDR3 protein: CASSLEDGYNQPQHF

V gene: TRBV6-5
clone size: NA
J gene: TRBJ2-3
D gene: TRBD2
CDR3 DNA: TGTGCCAGCAGCCTTCTAGCGGGGGCGGATACGCAGTATTTT
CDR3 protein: CASSLLAGADTQYF

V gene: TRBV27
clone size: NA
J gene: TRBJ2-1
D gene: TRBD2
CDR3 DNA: TGTGCCAGCAGTTTAGAAGCGGGGGCATACAATGAGCAGTTCTTC
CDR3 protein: CASSLEAGAYNEQFF

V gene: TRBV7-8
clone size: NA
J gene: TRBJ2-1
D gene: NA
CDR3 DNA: TGTGCCAGCAGCTTAGGACAGCGAGGCTCCTACAATGAGCAGTTCTTC
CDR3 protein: CASSLGQRGSYNEQFF

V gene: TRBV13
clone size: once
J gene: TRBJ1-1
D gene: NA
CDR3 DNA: TGTGCCAGCAGCCGTAAAGGGGGGGATGCTGTAAGGAACACTGAAGCTTTCTTT
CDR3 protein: CASSRKGGDAVRNTEAFF

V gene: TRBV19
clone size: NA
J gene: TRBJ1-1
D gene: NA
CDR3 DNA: TGTGCCAGTAGTATTGAGAGGTCGACTGAAGCTTTCTTT
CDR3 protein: CASSIERSTEAFF

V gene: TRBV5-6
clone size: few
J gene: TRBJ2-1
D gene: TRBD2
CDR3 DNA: TGTGCCAGCAGCCCCCCGGGCGGGGGGGGCCTGTTGGCTGAGCAGTTCTTC
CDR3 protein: CASSPPGGGGLLAEQFF

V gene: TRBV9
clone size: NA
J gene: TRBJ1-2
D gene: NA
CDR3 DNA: TGTGCCAGCAGCCCAACGACACTTATGGGTGGCTACACCTTC
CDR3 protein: CASSPTTLMGGYTF